A selection of T cell receptor beta chains follows, all from one sample in a study of cytomegalovirus exposure and HLA in healthy donors. Here immunoSEQ multiplex PCR was the method, and the copy in TCRdb shows in-frame clones only, minus some. Of 250,000 to 300,000 clones listed, approximately 86% are singletons. Sequenced material: PBMCs. These receptors originate from a woman aged 18 to 35 in good health and CMV-seronegative. Both conserved end residues are part of each CDR3. Fields, in order: D gene, V gene, CDR3 length, clone size, J gene, CDR3 protein, CDR3 DNA. The D gene is left open where the match is weak. Only some rows state a clone size, as once, few, many or a class for expanded clones.

D gene: TRBD1
V gene: TRBV5-6
CDR3 length: 15
clone size: NA
J gene: TRBJ1-5
CDR3 protein: CASSLGTGLNQPQHF
CDR3 DNA: TGTGCCAGCAGCTTGGGGACAGGTCTCAATCAGCCCCAGCATTTT

D gene: NA
V gene: TRBV5-1
CDR3 length: 18
clone size: few
J gene: TRBJ2-4
CDR3 protein: CASSLDPSFRGEENIQYF
CDR3 DNA: TGCGCCAGCAGCTTGGATCCTTCATTCAGAGGGGAGGAAAACATTCAGTACTTC

D gene: NA
V gene: TRBV5-1
CDR3 length: 12
clone size: once
J gene: TRBJ2-2
CDR3 protein: CASSSGSGELFF
CDR3 DNA: TGCGCCAGCAGCTCAGGGTCCGGGGAGCTGTTTTTT

D gene: NA
V gene: TRBV28
CDR3 length: 13
clone size: once
J gene: TRBJ1-5
CDR3 protein: CASSSGSNQPQHF
CDR3 DNA: TGTGCCAGCAGTTCCGGTAGCAATCAGCCCCAGCATTTT

D gene: TRBD1
V gene: TRBV29-1
CDR3 length: 11
clone size: NA
J gene: TRBJ2-7
CDR3 protein: CSAGQGYEQYF
CDR3 DNA: TGCAGCGCGGGACAGGGCTACGAGCAGTACTTC

D gene: NA
V gene: TRBV6-1
CDR3 length: 16
clone size: NA
J gene: TRBJ2-5
CDR3 protein: CASSGGTYSGQETQYF
CDR3 DNA: TGTGCCAGCAGTGGGGGGACTTATAGCGGACAAGAGACCCAGTACTTC

D gene: TRBD2
V gene: TRBV10-3
CDR3 length: 16
clone size: NA
J gene: TRBJ2-2
CDR3 protein: CAIRGLAVANTGELFF
CDR3 DNA: TGTGCCATCAGGGGACTAGCGGTAGCGAACACCGGGGAGCTGTTTTTT

D gene: NA
V gene: TRBV2
CDR3 length: 14
clone size: NA
J gene: TRBJ1-1
CDR3 protein: CAIPDGGANTEAFF
CDR3 DNA: TGTGCCATCCCGGACGGAGGAGCGAACACTGAAGCTTTCTTT

D gene: TRBD1
V gene: TRBV4-1
CDR3 length: 16
clone size: few
J gene: TRBJ1-1
CDR3 protein: CASSQDGTGANTEAFF
CDR3 DNA: TGCGCCAGCAGCCAAGATGGGACAGGGGCGAACACTGAAGCTTTCTTT

D gene: NA
V gene: TRBV27
CDR3 length: 12
clone size: NA
J gene: TRBJ2-7
CDR3 protein: CASSLTRGVQYF
CDR3 DNA: TGTGCCAGCAGTTTAACCAGGGGGGTGCAGTACTTC

D gene: NA
V gene: TRBV11-2
CDR3 length: 15
clone size: NA
J gene: TRBJ1-4
CDR3 protein: CASSGDGQGREKLFF
CDR3 DNA: TGTGCCAGCAGCGGGGACGGCCAAGGGAGGGAAAAACTGTTTTTT

D gene: TRBD1
V gene: TRBV27
CDR3 length: 15
clone size: NA
J gene: TRBJ1-1
CDR3 protein: CASSIIDRANTEAFF
CDR3 DNA: TGTGCCAGCAGTATAATCGACAGGGCGAACACTGAAGCTTTCTTT

D gene: NA
V gene: TRBV29-1
CDR3 length: 14
clone size: NA
J gene: TRBJ1-1
CDR3 protein: CSVNWGPLNTEAFF
CDR3 DNA: TGCAGCGTCAACTGGGGGCCGCTGAACACTGAAGCTTTCTTT

D gene: NA
V gene: TRBV27
CDR3 length: 13
clone size: NA
J gene: TRBJ2-7
CDR3 protein: CASTREGYREQYF
CDR3 DNA: TGTGCCAGCACACGCGAGGGATACCGCGAGCAGTACTTC

D gene: TRBD2
V gene: TRBV9
CDR3 length: 14
clone size: NA
J gene: TRBJ2-7
CDR3 protein: CASSVSGRTHEQYF
CDR3 DNA: TGTGCCAGCAGCGTAAGCGGGAGAACCCACGAGCAGTACTTC

D gene: NA
V gene: TRBV4-1
CDR3 length: 13
clone size: once
J gene: TRBJ2-1
CDR3 protein: CASSQEGRGSHFF
CDR3 DNA: TGCGCCAGCAGCCAGGAGGGTCGGGGGTCTCACTTCTTC

D gene: TRBD1
V gene: TRBV6-6
CDR3 length: 16
clone size: NA
J gene: TRBJ2-7
CDR3 protein: CASSLYDRGDLWEQYF
CDR3 DNA: TGTGCCAGCAGTCTTTACGACAGGGGCGACCTATGGGAGCAGTACTTC